The entry below gives a single T cell receptor (beta chain) sequence along with its context. Its antigen remains unidentified. TCRdb ran MiXCR on the reads and lists one entry per CDR3 protein. The repertoire holds roughly 730,000 distinct CDR3 sequences, around 30% seen once, with around a sixth in the top ten. Germline V gives CDR1 LGHNA, CDR2 YSLEER. V lost 4 bases and J lost 2; bases outside the gene matches: 10. There are 16 residues in the CDR3. This sample was taken from a study of T cell repertoires in cytomegalovirus infection. Whole-study context: Well-studied HLA-B-restricted CMV epitopes were used in the study alongside recently identified HLA-C-restricted ones. TCR beta signatures that were public indicated CMV infection and matching HLA type.

Study-wide findings and caveats: Dominant in the ex vivo response were TCR beta clonotypes restricted by HLA-C and specific for CMV.

The clonotype was recovered from a human donor in good health (CMV status not recorded). Some clones in this sample may be carry-over from other donors' samples. Sequences were derived from cultured PBMCs, sampled from culture after CMV antigen stimulation. The V gene is TRBV4-3, the J gene TRBJ2-7; the match to TRBD2 covers 8 bases. The CDR3: CASSREAGESTYEQYF. As DNA, the CDR3 is TGCGCCAGCAGCCGGGAAGCGGGAGAGAGTACCTACGAGCAGTACTTC.